This record looks at one T cell receptor beta chain sequence and its context. What this receptor recognizes is not known. Base qualities are not recorded, but no much larger clone differs from it by a single base. This record comes from a study of shared clonotypes between healthy human individuals (dated by TCRdb to between 2020 and 2021). At the level of the whole study: A couple of women and a few men aged 18 to 49 years were included in the cohort. For each donor, CD4 naive and CD4 memory were each run on three plates, CD8 naive on two plates, and CD8 memory on one plate. Blood TCR repertoires of roughly 5 healthy adults were deeply sequenced to estimate repertoire size and the extent of clonotype sharing between individuals. Per donor, leukapheresis produced somewhere between about 0.9 and 10 billion PBMCs. Libraries were prepared and TCR repertoires were sequenced by different laboratories using diverse techniques, in order to increase sequencing depth and limit assay-specific biases. Broad study findings and their caveats: Sampling was restricted to blood, and TCR repertoires in tissue are likely to differ from TCR repertoires in blood. Even with the large sequencing depth, rarefaction of the sorted-subset datasets indicated that sequencing was incomplete. Pairwise subsampling indicated that sequencing depth was expected to affect the degree of clonotype sharing among donors. Sharing across a few donors was observed for 4.5% to 6.5% of naive CD4, 3% to 3.5% of naive CD8, 2% to 2.5% of memory CD4, and roughly 0.4% of memory CD8 clonotypes. Naive subsets generally had larger estimated clonotype richness than memory subsets. The small number of donors limited the genetic and exposure-history diversity represented. Clonotypes shared by all four sorted-subset donors showed higher generation probabilities than non-shared clonotypes.

Using the deep immunoSEQ assay, TCR CDR3 regions were amplified from genomic DNA by multiplex PCR. Extracted genomic DNA from each cell subset was distributed evenly across all wells of several immunoSEQ 96-well plates, and each plate was treated as a replicate. For sorted subsets, each replicate PCR was loaded with roughly 190 ng genomic DNA, equivalent to 30,000 or so T cell genomes. Purified libraries were quantified with a Qubit 3.0 fluorometer, sized on a Bioanalyzer 2100, and re-quantified with the KAPA Library Quantification kit. Every immunoSEQ 96-well plate was sequenced on a separate single-read 150-cycle Illumina NextSeq 550 flow cell. In the source study's methods: Because the immunoSEQ output included only junctional sequences and no quality scores, the filtering could not be the same as the filtering used for full-length reads. Sequences were annotated with PyIR, a Python wrapper for IgBLAST v1.9, and V/J genes and CDR3 were assigned using IMGT germline references. Any read was removed if the V/J assignment was weak (E-value above 1e-6), the CDR3 was missing, or the read contained stop codons, out-of-frame junctions, or ambiguous translated residues. V3J clonotypes were defined by identical inferred V gene, J gene, and CDR3 amino acid sequence. Percentage overlap between repertoires was computed as shared unique clonotypes divided by the size of the smaller repertoire. Three approaches were used to assess repertoire richness: RTK rarefaction, the Chao1 estimator, and Recon v2.1 estimates of unobserved clonotypes. Generation probabilities were computed with OLGA for all TCRbeta clonotypes obtained by the gDNA method from a handful of donors. Entries here come from immuneACCESS through TCRdb and include only in-frame sequences with V and J called. Some clones fail to appear in such tables; in the studies checked, an unresolved V gene covers under half of the shortfall, and the cause of the remainder is unknown. V and J calls and clone size are copied from that table; D and trimming were computed from the DNA. Counted in this sample were hundreds of thousands of clones; 90% to 96% of them appeared once. The ten biggest clones cover 0.06% of the sample.

The donors were healthy, HIV-negative adults with no recently reported acute infections or vaccinations. Only Caucasian adults living in Nashville, Tennessee, USA were represented among the donors. CD4+ T cells were enriched through magnetic negative selection, after which naive cells were positively selected on CD45RA and the remaining negative fraction served as the memory subset. After blood collection by leukapheresis, PBMCs were isolated using Ficoll-Histopaque density gradient centrifugation and then cryopreserved in the vapor phase of liquid nitrogen. Purity and quantity of every magnetically sorted T cell population were checked by analytical flow cytometry. Genomic DNA was isolated from every sorted fraction and measured by UV absorbance on a Nanodrop 2000c. The source is a woman in her thirties in good health. Sequencing was done on a sample of naive CD4+ T cells sorted from blood. This specimen's cell subset or site label, per the study, means: CD45RA+ positively selected.

The CDR3 protein: CASTPRANEQFF. The sequence in DNA is TGTGCCAGCACACCCCGAGCCAATGAGCAGTTCTTC. The chain is made from TRBV28 and TRBJ2-1; the D gene lacks a confident call. The CDR3 starts with the cysteine, ends with the phenylalanine, and has 12 residues. Just the 36-base CDR3 DNA is kept, in frame starting at base 1. Between the V and J ends, shortened by 7 bases and 6 bases respectively, the junction contains 10 bases. CDR1 and CDR2, looked up from the germline V gene, are MDHEN and SYDVKM.